Listed here are 28 T cell receptor beta chains from one sample, sequenced in a study of long-term antiretroviral therapy in people with HIV. Running of the v3.0 immunoSEQ assay took place at survey level. Repertoires were generated with immunoSEQ multiplex PCR, while TCRdb's copy carries only in-frame clones and drops some. The profile covers fewer than 35,000 clones, with 70% to 85% appearing a single time and around 8.2% taken by the ten largest. The sample in question was unsorted PBMCs, obtained 3 years after starting antiretroviral therapy. Every receptor here comes from a man aged 35-49 years with HIV.

The chain is built from TRBV6-1 and TRBJ2-7; TRBD2 aligns across 14 bases. The germline V gene encodes CDR1 MNHNS and CDR2 SASEGT. This CDR3 spans 16 amino acids. With V trimmed by 4 bases and J by 7 bases, 9 bases remained unmatched. DNA for the CDR3: TGTGCCAGCAGTGGAGGGACTAGCGGGAGCTCCAGGGAGCAGTACTTC. This encodes CASSGGTSGSSREQYF.

This chain connects TRBV11-2 to TRBJ2-7; D not certain. Trimming cost V 5 bases and J 1 base, with 9 bases left between them. The CDR3 length is 13 residues. CDR1 and CDR2 (germline): SGHAT, FQNNGV. The CDR3 DNA is TGTGCCAGCAGCCGCAGTGGTTCCTACGAGCAGTACTTC. This gives the protein CASSRSGSYEQYF.

The chain carries TRBV5-4 and TRBJ1-1; D is unresolved. V lost 4 bases and J 1 base, leaving 5 bases between the germline ends. There are 12 residues in the CDR3. Germline V gene data show CDR1 as SGHNT and CDR2 as YYREEE (reference sequence). CDR3: CASSPGNTEAFF. The CDR3 region has the DNA TGTGCCAGCAGCCCCGGGAACACTGAAGCTTTCTTT.

The chain has TRBV6-5 and TRBJ2-2; 8 bases map to TRBD1. The ends lost 6 bases at V and 2 bases at J; junction bases unmatched: 5. Germline V gene lookup returns CDR1 MNHEY and CDR2 SVGAGI. The length of the CDR3 is 15 residues. This chain's CDR3 is CASRRTGHNTGELFF. The CDR3 coding sequence is TGTGCCAGCAGGAGGACAGGGCATAACACCGGGGAGCTGTTTTTT.

The chain couples TRBV5-5 to TRBJ2-4; no firm D call. The CDR3 runs 12 residues. The germline CDR1 and CDR2 sequences are SGHKS and YYEKEE (reference sequence). The V and J ends lost 0 bases and 7 bases respectively, with 5 bases between them. For the CDR3, the DNA is TGTGCCAGCAGCTTGGGGGATAACATTCAGTACTTC. Translation gives CASSLGDNIQYF.

In its sample, this clone was seen a few times. The chain is built from TRBV11-2 and TRBJ2-7; TRBD2 matches at 10 bases. V trimming: 8 bases; J trimming: 0 bases; junction bases outside the gene matches: 10. The CDR3 totals 16 residues. The V gene's germline CDR1 is SGHAT and CDR2 FQNNGV. The DNA of the CDR3 is TGTGCCAGCGGACTAGCGGCGGGAGGTAGCTCCTACGAGCAGTACTTC. Protein: CASGLAAGGSSYEQYF.

This clone was seen only once. The chain joins TRBV14 to TRBJ2-7; D is unclear. The germline V gene encodes CDR1 SGHDN and CDR2 FVKESK. The germline V and J ends were trimmed by 3 bases and 6 bases, with 6 bases remaining between them. The CDR3 is 11 amino acids. The CDR3 region has the DNA TGTGCCAGCAGCCAGGCCAGCGAGCAGTACTTC. Translating gives CASSQASEQYF.

This chain joins TRBV10-2 and TRBJ1-1, with D perhaps matching TRBD1 (6 bases). The germline V and J ends were trimmed by 6 bases and 4 bases, with 15 bases remaining between them. The CDR3 consists of 14 residues. The germline V gene has CDR1 WSHSY and CDR2 SAAADI. This chain's CDR3 is CASRERTGLTEAFF. CDR3 DNA: TGCGCCAGCAGGGAAAGAACAGGGCTCACTGAAGCTTTCTTT.

V and J are TRBV5-1 and TRBJ1-4; D is unclear. The CDR3 has 15 residues. The germline CDR1 and CDR2 sequences are SGHRS and YFSETQ. V lost 4 bases and J 4 bases, leaving 14 bases between the germline ends. CDR3 in amino acids: CASSRRGGRNEKLFF. The CDR3 bases are TGCGCCAGCAGCCGCCGCGGTGGACGTAATGAAAAACTGTTTTTT.

V is TRBV27 and J is TRBJ2-7, with TRBD2 as a possible D gene (6 bases). V was pared by 5 bases and J by 2 bases, with 10 bases between. The CDR3 is 13 residues long. Germline-derived CDR1 and CDR2 are MNHEY and SMNVEV (reference sequence). DNA for the CDR3: TGTGCCAGCAGTCCGGGACTGACCTACGAGCAGTACTTC. It encodes CASSPGLTYEQYF.

This clone came up a few times. The chain uses TRBV6-1 and TRBJ2-7; no clear D. Germline V CDR1 and CDR2: MNHNS, SASEGT. With 8 bases removed from V and 0 bases from J, the gap between germline ends came to 14 bases. This CDR3 comprises 14 residues. The CDR3 loop is CASARYHTSYEQYF. DNA for the CDR3: TGTGCCAGCGCCCGATACCACACCTCCTACGAGCAGTACTTC.

The V and J genes are TRBV30 and TRBJ1-3; D is undetermined. This CDR3 comprises 14 residues. Trimming took off 2 bases at V and 0 bases at J, with 8 bases between the two ends. Germline V gene data show CDR1 as GTSNPN and CDR2 as SVGIG (reference sequence). The CDR3 here is CAWSKGSSGNTIYF. The CDR3 region has the DNA TGTGCCTGGAGTAAAGGCAGCTCTGGAAACACCATATATTTT. The variable domain in full, with the rest retrieved from reference TRBV30 and TRBJ1-3, is SQTIHQWPATLVQPVGSPLSLECTVEGTSNPNLYWYRQAAGRGLQLLFYSVGIGQISSEVPQNLSASRPQDRQFILSSKKLLLSDSGFYLCAWSKGSSGNTIYFGEGSWLTVV.

In DNA form, the CDR3 reads TGTGCCAGTAGTATAGGAATCGATTCTCGTAGAGATACGCAGTATTTT. Translated: CASSIGIDSRRDTQYF. This chain links TRBV19 with TRBJ2-3; D remains unclear. The V end was cut by 1 base, the J end by 5 bases, with 16 bases between. Per germline, CDR1 LNHDA and CDR2 SQIVND (reference sequence). The CDR3 contains 16 residues.

This sequence joins TRBV7-9 and TRBJ2-1; perhaps TRBD2 as D (6 bases). CDR3 length: 12 amino acids. V was pared by 3 bases and J by 9 bases, with 9 bases between. Germline V gene sequence: CDR1 SEHNR, CDR2 FQNEAQ (reference sequence). In DNA, the CDR3 is TGTGCCAGCAGCTTCGGACTACCTGAGCAGTTCTTC. Its protein is CASSFGLPEQFF. Variable domain in full (rest from reference TRBV7-9 and TRBJ2-1): DTGVSQNPRHKITKRGQNVTFRCDPISEHNRLYWYRQTLGQGPEFLTYFQNEAQLEKSRLLSDRFSAERPKGSFSTLEIQRTEQGDSAMYLCASSFGLPEQFFGPGTRLTVL.

The rearrangement joins TRBV12-5 to TRBJ1-5; perhaps TRBD1 as D (5 bases). V dropped 2 bases and J dropped 5 bases, with 13 bases sitting between them. Looked up from germline, CDR1 is LGHNT and CDR2 is FRNRAP. The CDR3 covers 15 residues. CDR3 residues: CASGLTPGTYQPQHF. In DNA, the CDR3 is TGTGCTAGTGGTTTGACCCCCGGGACCTATCAGCCCCAGCATTTT.

The chain has TRBV5-6 and TRBJ2-1; a weak D match, TRBD2 (5 bases). The CDR3 covers 13 residues. The V gene's germline CDR1 is SGHDT and CDR2 YYEEEE. V was shortened by 6 bases and J by 4 bases, with 11 bases between the two germline ends. The CDR3 sequence is CASTPRTYNEQFF. CDR3 coding DNA: TGTGCCAGCACCCCCCGGACTTACAATGAGCAGTTCTTC.

V usage is TRBV7-8 and J usage is TRBJ2-3; D may correspond to TRBD1 or TRBD2 (5 bases each). The V gene lost 2 bases and the J gene lost 2 bases, with 17 bases spanning the gap. This CDR3 has 17 residues. CDR1 SGHVS and CDR2 FQNEAQ come from the germline V gene. Here the CDR3 DNA reads TGTGCCAGCAGCTTAATCTCTCGTCGGGGCCTCACAGATACGCAGTATTTT. Translation: CASSLISRRGLTDTQYF.

The J gene is TRBJ1-3, the V gene TRBV14, with D tentatively TRBD1 (6 bases). The V end lost 1 base, the J end lost 0 bases, and 16 bases lay between the germline ends. Germline V gene sequence: CDR1 SGHDN, CDR2 FVKESK. CDR3 length: 18 residues. This CDR3 is CASSQVQGRYLSGNTIYF. CDR3 DNA sequence: TGTGCCAGCAGCCAAGTGCAGGGGAGGTATCTCTCTGGAAACACCATATATTTT.

V usage is TRBV5-4 and J usage is TRBJ2-1, with a possible D match to TRBD1 (6 bases). The CDR3 length is 15 residues. V was trimmed by 0 bases and J by 4 bases, leaving 11 bases between them. Germline assignment: CDR1 SGHNT and CDR2 YYREEE (reference sequence). The CDR3 loop reads CASSLGRGPYNEQFF. As DNA, the CDR3 is TGTGCCAGCAGCTTGGGCAGGGGACCGTACAATGAGCAGTTCTTC.

The chain couples TRBV7-8 to TRBJ2-3; D is uncertain. Trimming took 1 base from V and 1 from J, leaving 12 bases between them. This CDR3 is 16 amino acids long. Germline V gene data show CDR1 as SGHVS and CDR2 as FQNEAQ. The CDR3 nucleotides are TGTGCCAGCAGCTTAGTCTTGGGTTCAGGCACAGATACGCAGTATTTT. Translation gives CASSLVLGSGTDTQYF.

The chain couples TRBV5-1 to TRBJ2-7; D not resolved. This CDR3 is 14 amino acids long. Trimming took 0 bases from V and 1 from J, leaving 8 bases between them. Per germline, CDR1 SGHRS and CDR2 YFSETQ. CDR3 DNA: TGCGCCAGCAGCTTGGCTTCCTTATCCTACGAGCAGTACTTC. It yields the protein CASSLASLSYEQYF. The full variable domain, rest sourced from reference TRBV5-1 and TRBJ2-7, is KAGVTQTPRYLIKTRGQQVTLSCSPISGHRSVSWYQQTPGQGLQFLFEYFSETQRNKGNFPGRFSGRQFSNSRSEMNVSTLELGDSALYLCASSLASLSYEQYFGPGTRLTVT.

The chain has TRBV2 and TRBJ1-2, with 7 bases identical to TRBD1. Germline CDR1 reads SNHLY; CDR2 reads FYNNEI. Trimming at V came to 0 bases and at J to 4 bases, leaving 14 bases not matched to a gene. The CDR3 sequence is 18 residues long. The CDR3 coding sequence is TGTGCCAGCAGTGAAGCACTACAGACAGGGTCGGCTGGCTATGGCTACACCTTC. Its protein product is CASSEALQTGSAGYGYTF.

This chain uses TRBV7-3 with TRBJ1-3; a possible D gene is TRBD1 (6 bases). Trimming took 2 bases from V and 0 from J, leaving 20 bases between them. The V gene's germline CDR1 is SGHTA and CDR2 FQGTGA. This CDR3 has 19 residues. The CDR3 sequence: CASSLGGGTRTNSGNTIYF. DNA for the CDR3: TGTGCCAGCAGCTTAGGGGGGGGGACAAGAACTAACTCTGGAAACACCATATATTTT. Drawing the rest from reference TRBV7-3 and TRBJ1-3, the complete variable domain is GAGVSQTPSNKVTEKGKYVELRCDPISGHTALYWYRQSLGQGPEFLIYFQGTGAADDSGLPNDRFFAVRPEGSVSTLKIQRTERGDSAVYLCASSLGGGTRTNSGNTIYFGEGSWLTVV.

The rearrangement uses TRBV5-1 and TRBJ2-7, with 9 bases identical to TRBD1. The CDR3 loop spans 16 amino acids. V lost 4 bases to trimming and J lost 4 bases; unmatched junction nucleotides: 12. CDR1 SGHRS and CDR2 YFSETQ come from the germline V gene. The CDR3 DNA follows: TGCGCCAGCAGCCCGTTGGACAGGGGATGGAGTTACGAGCAGTACTTC. It yields the protein CASSPLDRGWSYEQYF.

The chain employs TRBV5-6 and TRBJ1-1, with D tentatively TRBD1 (6 bases). Germline CDR1 SGHDT, CDR2 YYEEEE. Trimming left V 4 bases short and J 7 bases short, with 26 bases between. CDR3 size: 17 residues. CDR3 amino acids: CASSPQGFGFPQYEAFF. The CDR3 bases are TGTGCCAGCAGCCCACAGGGCTTCGGGTTTCCGCAATATGAAGCTTTCTTT.

The rearrangement links TRBV2 to TRBJ2-2, with 11 nucleotides matching TRBD1. Germline CDR1 and CDR2: SNHLY and FYNNEI. The junction had 5 bases not matched to a gene; V was cut back by 7 bases and J by 7 bases. This CDR3 has 14 amino acids. The CDR3 protein is CASTRTGGGGELFF. For the CDR3, the DNA is TGTGCCAGCACCAGGACAGGGGGCGGCGGGGAGCTGTTTTTT.

The chain recombines TRBV16 with TRBJ2-1; TRBD2 matches at 7 bases. There are 15 residues in the CDR3. Germline values: CDR1 KGHSY, CDR2 FQNENV. V shed 3 bases and J 0 bases; nucleotides not matched to a gene: 2. The chain's CDR3 is CASSHGGGSYNEQFF. As DNA, the CDR3 is TGTGCCAGCAGCCATGGGGGGGGCTCCTACAATGAGCAGTTCTTC.

This chain joins TRBV5-1 and TRBJ2-1; D might be TRBD1 (6 bases). Germline loops: CDR1 SGHRS, CDR2 YFSETQ. V lost 0 bases, J lost 3 bases, and 22 bases lay in between. The length of the CDR3 is 19 residues. This CDR3 reads CASSLGIKGVTTIYNEQFF. The CDR3 DNA is TGCGCCAGCAGCTTGGGAATCAAGGGGGTGACTACTATCTACAATGAGCAGTTCTTC.